Listed here are 4 T cell receptor beta chains from one sample, sequenced in a study of T cell responses to AZD1222 COVID-19 vaccine. Produced via immunoSEQ multiplex PCR; TCRdb's table is partial and in-frame only. Of 160,000 or so clones in the sample, about 91% are singletons; the top ten hold about 1%. This specimen was peripheral blood, taken 28 days after the second AZD1222 dose. The receptors come from an adult who received the AZD1222 COVID-19 vaccine.

This chain joins TRBV5-1 and TRBJ1-1; D remains ambiguous. V was cut by 0 bases and J by 0 bases, with 6 bases left in between. CDR1 and CDR2 from the germline V gene are SGHRS and YFSETQ. This CDR3 region has 14 residues. In DNA form, the CDR3 reads TGCGCCAGCAGCTTGGCCAGAATGAACACTGAAGCTTTCTTT. This sequence encodes CASSLARMNTEAFF.

The chain recombines TRBV19 with TRBJ1-2, with unresolved D. CDR1 is LNHDA, CDR2 SQIVND, per germline (reference sequence). Trimming left V 8 bases short and J 3 bases short, with 10 bases between. This CDR3 is 12 amino acids long. The chain's CDR3 is CASAQDDYGYTF. In DNA form, the CDR3 reads TGTGCCAGTGCCCAAGACGACTATGGCTACACCTTC.

The DNA of the CDR3 is TGTGCCAGCAGCGTATCAGGGCCTGGCTATGGCTACACCTTC. Encoded protein: CASSVSGPGYGYTF. The V call is TRBV9, the J call TRBJ1-2; D perhaps matches TRBD1 (5 bases). Germline V gives CDR1 SGDLS, CDR2 YYNGEE. With 1 base removed from V and 4 bases from J, the gap between germline ends came to 11 bases. The CDR3 runs 14 residues.

The CDR3 coding sequence is TGTGCCAGCAGCGCGGACAGGTTTTGGGGAACTGAAGCTTTCTTT. This sequence encodes CASSADRFWGTEAFF. The V call is TRBV7-8, the J call TRBJ1-1, with 7 bases that match TRBD1. This CDR3 comprises 15 residues. Per germline, CDR1 SGHVS and CDR2 FQNEAQ. V was clipped by 5 bases and J by 5 bases; unmatched bases: 11.